One and the same sample provided the 20 T cell receptor beta chains below, sequenced in a study of cytomegalovirus exposure and HLA in healthy donors. PCR used 60 Vbeta primers and 13 Jbeta primers. The repertoire was sequenced with immunoSEQ multiplex PCR; TCRdb's copy has only in-frame clones and lacks some. The table has around 130,000 clones, 75% to 85% seen once. The sample taken for sequencing was PBMCs. The source is a male donor in good health and CMV-seronegative.

The chain uses TRBV28 and TRBJ2-1; no firm D call. The germline V gene encodes CDR1 MDHEN and CDR2 SYDVKM. The CDR3 covers 15 residues. V lost 3 bases to trimming and J lost 0 bases, with 9 bases between them. CDR3 amino acids: CASSLGRSSYNEQFF. CDR3 bases: TGTGCCAGCAGTTTGGGTCGGAGCTCCTACAATGAGCAGTTCTTC.

V usage is TRBV28 and J usage is TRBJ2-5; possibly TRBD1 for D (5 bases). The CDR3 totals 13 residues. Germline V CDR1 and CDR2: MDHEN, SYDVKM. V was shortened by 8 bases and J by 1 base, with 11 bases between the two germline ends. CDR3 region: CASETAVQETQYF. CDR3 coding DNA: TGTGCCAGCGAGACAGCCGTCCAAGAGACCCAGTACTTC. Full variable domain (remainder filled in from reference TRBV28 and TRBJ2-5): DVKVTQSSRYLVKRTGEKVFLECVQDMDHENMFWYRQDPGLGLRLIYFSYDVKMKEKGDIPEGYSVSREKKERFSLILESASTNQTSMYLCASETAVQETQYFGPGTRLLVL.

This clone appeared a single time. The chain links TRBV4-1 to TRBJ1-1; D is perhaps TRBD1 (6 bases). The CDR3 totals 15 residues. CDR1 MGHRA and CDR2 YSYEKL come from the germline V gene. V shed 4 bases and J shed 6 bases, with 18 bases lying between them. The CDR3 DNA sequence: TGCGCCAGCAGCCCTCTACCTACAGGGATCCCTGAAGCTTTCTTT. Protein: CASSPLPTGIPEAFF.

In this sample, this clone turned up once. The chain has TRBV2 and TRBJ1-2; TRBD1 matches 11 bases. J was trimmed by 4 bases and V by 4 bases; bases with no gene match: 14. The CDR3 spans 18 residues. Germline V lookup: CDR1 SNHLY, CDR2 FYNNEI. The CDR3 nucleotides are TGTGCCAGCAGTGTCCACGGTGGGACAGGGGGGGACCGCTATGGCTACACCTTC. It is translated as CASSVHGGTGGDRYGYTF.

This clone was found once. This chain joins TRBV29-1 and TRBJ2-3; the D gene is possibly TRBD1 (5 bases). Deletions cut 4 bases from V and 2 bases from J, with 10 bases between. Germline V CDR1 and CDR2: SQVTM, ANQGSEA. This CDR3 comprises 13 residues. This CDR3 is CSVGSGITDTQYF. In DNA form, the CDR3 reads TGCAGCGTTGGGTCAGGGATCACAGATACGCAGTATTTT.

The J gene is TRBJ2-3, the V gene TRBV23-1; maybe TRBD1 (6 bases). TRBV23-1 belongs to the ORF category, with a function that is uncertain. Between the trimmed V and J ends, which lost 6 bases and 3 bases, there was a span of 13 bases. The CDR3 consists of 14 residues. CDR3 bases: TGCGCCAGCAGCCCCCCACAGGGAACAGATACGCAGTATTTT. Protein product: CASSPPQGTDTQYF.

The chain has TRBV4-2 and TRBJ1-1; the D gene is possibly TRBD1 (6 bases). V was clipped by 5 bases and J by 1 base, with 8 bases between them. The CDR3 spans 13 residues. Germline V CDR1 and CDR2: LGHNA, YNFKEQ. The CDR3 region has the DNA TGTGCCAGCAGCGACAGGAAGAACACTGAAGCTTTCTTT. The encoded protein is CASSDRKNTEAFF.

This chain joins TRBV5-4 and TRBJ1-1, with D possibly TRBD1 on 6 matching bases. Germline V gene lookup returns CDR1 SGHNT and CDR2 YYREEE (reference sequence). Trimming cost V 2 bases and J 0 bases, with 11 bases left between them. The CDR3 is 15 amino acids. The CDR3 DNA reads as TGTGCCAGCAGCTTCTACACAGGGCTGAACACTGAAGCTTTCTTT. As protein: CASSFYTGLNTEAFF.

This clone has a handful of counts. The CDR3 spells CASSTDDSCCLDIQYF. CDR3 DNA: TGCGCCAGCTCAACCGACGACTCCTGCTGCCTGGACATTCAGTACTTC. V and J are TRBV23-1 and TRBJ2-4; D remains ambiguous. TRBV23-1 is noted as an ORF with a role that remains uncertain. The CDR3 is 16 amino acids. V was clipped by 8 bases and J by 8 bases, with 25 bases between them.

The chain is built from TRBV15 and TRBJ2-1; D gene unclear. There are 13 residues in the CDR3. Trimming cost V 1 base and J 3 bases, with 4 bases left between them. Germline V gene data show CDR1 as LNHNV and CDR2 as YYDKDF (reference sequence). The CDR3: CATSRGSYNEQFF. In nucleotides, the CDR3 is TGTGCCACCAGCAGAGGCAGCTACAATGAGCAGTTCTTC.

The chain carries TRBV5-1 and TRBJ2-5; 9 bases are shared with TRBD1. CDR3 size: 16 residues. Germline trimming cut 4 bases from V and 2 bases from J; bases unmatched to any gene: 9. From germline, CDR1 is SGHRS and CDR2 YFSETQ. The CDR3 nucleotides read TGCGCCAGCAGCCCCCGGACAGGGGTACGACAAGAGACCCAGTACTTC. It specifies CASSPRTGVRQETQYF.

The chain joins TRBV25-1 to TRBJ2-3; D is unresolved. Germline CDR1 and CDR2: MGHDK and SYGVNS. V dropped 7 bases and J dropped 2 bases, with 4 bases sitting between them. The CDR3 covers 11 residues. The CDR3 is CASTYTDTQYF. Written as DNA, the CDR3 is TGTGCCAGCACCTACACAGATACGCAGTATTTT.

The chain uses TRBV30 and TRBJ1-4; 7 bases are shared with TRBD1. Germline CDR1 reads GTSNPN; CDR2 reads SVGIG (reference sequence). J gave up 10 bases and V 0 bases, and 5 bases lay outside the gene matches. CDR3 length: 13 amino acids. Written as DNA, the CDR3 is TGTGCCTGGAGTGTGGTCAGGGGGGCAAAACTGTTTTTT. Its translation: CAWSVVRGAKLFF.

With regard to this clone: At one of its ends the junction is not consistent with the germline gene, which may arise from a read error. V and J are TRBV7-9 and TRBJ1-6; D unclear. CDR1 SEHNR and CDR2 FQNEAQ come from the germline V gene (reference sequence). This CDR3 is built from 11 residues. The CDR3 spells CSSSVFSPLHF. Here the CDR3 DNA reads TGTTCCAGCAGCGTATTTTCACCCCTCCACTTT.

V and J are TRBV7-2 and TRBJ2-7; the match to TRBD2 covers 14 bases. Trimming at V came to 5 bases and at J to 5 bases, leaving 5 bases not matched to a gene. This CDR3 region has 15 residues. Per the germline V gene, CDR1 is SGHTA and CDR2 is FQGNSA. The CDR3 region is CASSLGLAGGNEQYF. In nucleotides, the CDR3 is TGTGCCAGCAGCCTAGGACTAGCGGGGGGCAACGAGCAGTACTTC. Combining the CDR3 with reference TRBV7-2 and TRBJ2-7 gives the whole variable domain GAGVSQSPSNKVTEKGKDVELRCDPISGHTALYWYRQSLGQGLEFLIYFQGNSAPDKSGLPSDRFSAERTGGSVSTLTIQRTQQEDSAVYLCASSLGLAGGNEQYFGPGTRLTVT.

This sequence joins TRBV6-4 and TRBJ1-5; 8 bases match TRBD1. J lost 1 base, V lost 6 bases, and 14 bases had no gene match. Germline V lookup: CDR1 MRHNA, CDR2 SNTAGT. There are 18 residues in the CDR3. CDR3 nucleotide sequence: TGTGCCAGCAGGCAAGCTATCAAAGGACAGGGAAGCAATCAGCCCCAGCATTTT. It encodes CASRQAIKGQGSNQPQHF.

This sequence joins TRBV7-8 and TRBJ1-2, with D perhaps TRBD1 (5 bases). This CDR3 is built from 13 residues. Germline V gene data show CDR1 as SGHVS and CDR2 as FQNEAQ. Trimming cost V 3 bases and J 6 bases, with 11 bases left between them. The DNA of the CDR3 is TGTGCCAGCAGCTTCCGACCAGGGAATGGCTACACCTTC. Its protein product is CASSFRPGNGYTF. The complete variable domain, with remaining parts taken from reference TRBV7-8 and TRBJ1-2, reads GAGVSQSPRYKVAKRGQDVALRCDPISGHVSLFWYQQALGQGPEFLTYFQNEAQLDKSGLPSDRFFAERPEGSVSTLKIQRTQQEDSAVYLCASSFRPGNGYTFGSGTRLTVV.

The chain has TRBV11-2 and TRBJ2-7; D possibly corresponds to TRBD1 (6 bases). The V gene's germline CDR1 is SGHAT and CDR2 FQNNGV. The CDR3 sequence is 15 residues long. V was shortened by 6 bases and J by 2 bases, with 17 bases between the two germline ends. The CDR3 spells CASSSLRGGAYEQYF. The DNA of the CDR3 is TGTGCCAGCAGTTCCCTTCGTGGGGGCGCCTACGAGCAGTACTTC.

The chain links TRBV6-5 to TRBJ1-2; 7 bases agree with TRBD1. The V segment lost 6 bases and the J segment 5 bases; nucleotides outside the gene matches: 12. The V gene's germline CDR1 is MNHEY and CDR2 SVGAGI. This CDR3 spans 15 amino acids. The CDR3 here is CASRTDRRGYYGYTF. CDR3 bases: TGTGCCAGCAGGACGGACAGGAGGGGTTATTATGGCTACACCTTC.

The chain couples TRBV5-1 to TRBJ1-4, with 7 positions matching TRBD1. Germline V gene lookup returns CDR1 SGHRS and CDR2 YFSETQ. The CDR3 runs to 15 residues. The V segment lost 4 bases and the J segment 5 bases; nucleotides outside the gene matches: 8. CDR3 amino acids: CASSTGTANNEKLFF. The CDR3 nucleotides read TGCGCCAGCAGCACTGGGACAGCCAACAATGAAAAACTGTTTTTT. Variable domain in full (rest from reference TRBV5-1 and TRBJ1-4): KAGVTQTPRYLIKTRGQQVTLSCSPISGHRSVSWYQQTPGQGLQFLFEYFSETQRNKGNFPGRFSGRQFSNSRSEMNVSTLELGDSALYLCASSTGTANNEKLFFGSGTQLSVL.